A selection of T cell receptor beta chains follows, all from one sample in a study of blood T cells in healthy people across ages. From the 5' RACE reads, TCRdb called clonotypes with MiXCR, one entry per CDR3 protein. This sample yields hundreds of thousands of distinct CDR3 sequences, of which roughly 56% are seen a single time; 25% to 30% belongs to the top ten. Sequenced material: blood. The receptors come from a man in his forties or fifties in good health. CDR3s include the opening cysteine and the closing phenylalanine or tryptophan. Fields, in order: V gene, clone size, J gene, D gene, CDR3 protein, CDR3 DNA. D genes are given only for firm matches. Part of the rows lack a size; the others show once, few, many or a class for expanded clones.

TRBV11-2	-	TRBJ2-2	-	CASSPGRGRKNTGELFF	TGTGCCAGCAGCCCAGGGAGAGGCAGGAAAAACACCGGGGAGCTGTTTTTT
TRBV5-6	-	TRBJ2-5	TRBD2	CASSLGVRGGKETQYF	TGTGCCAGCAGCTTGGGGGTCCGGGGGGGAAAAGAGACCCAGTACTTC
TRBV29-1	few	TRBJ1-1	-	CSVEVGGEAFF	TGCAGCGTTGAAGTCGGGGGTGAAGCTTTCTTT
TRBV6-2/TRBV6-3	few	TRBJ2-5	-	CASSPSTGKIVETQYF	TGTGCCAGCAGTCCCTCGACGGGGAAGATAGTGGAGACCCAGTACTTC
TRBV20-1	-	TRBJ1-2	-	CSASKGLSAGYTF	TGCAGTGCTAGCAAGGGGCTCTCTGCTGGCTACACCTTC
TRBV28	-	TRBJ2-3	-	CASSSDGGRWGDTQYF	TGTGCCAGCAGTTCGGATGGAGGACGGTGGGGCGATACGCAGTATTTT
TRBV5-5	-	TRBJ2-7	-	CASSRQPTYEQYF	TGTGCCAGCAGCCGACAGCCTACCTACGAGCAGTACTTC
TRBV7-9	-	TRBJ2-7	TRBD2	CTSSLTGTSGYEQYF	TGTACCAGCAGCTTAACAGGGACTAGCGGCTACGAGCAGTACTTC
TRBV9	-	TRBJ1-2	-	CASSVVGRRGTNYGYTF	TGTGCCAGCAGCGTAGTCGGCAGGAGGGGGACTAACTATGGCTACACCTTC
TRBV7-2	-	TRBJ2-3	TRBD2	CASSLDGGAFTDTQYF	TGTGCCAGCAGCTTAGACGGGGGGGCGTTCACAGATACGCAGTATTTT
TRBV5-5	few	TRBJ2-3	TRBD2	CASSSRGEAGADTQYF	TGTGCCAGCAGCTCCCGGGGGGAAGCGGGAGCAGATACGCAGTATTTT
TRBV3-1	few	TRBJ1-2	-	CASSQEVSRSSYGYTF	TGTGCCAGCAGCCAAGAAGTTTCCAGGAGCTCCTATGGCTACACCTTC
TRBV5-1	-	TRBJ2-7	-	CASSLAIVGVYEQYF	TGCGCCAGCAGCTTGGCCATCGTGGGGGTCTACGAGCAGTACTTC
TRBV3-1	-	TRBJ2-1	-	CASSQDREQFF	TGTGCCAGCAGCCAAGACAGGGAGCAGTTCTTC
TRBV18	-	TRBJ2-5	-	CASRVEAKEQYF	TGTGCCAGCCGAGTGGAAGCGAAGGAGCAGTACTTC
TRBV14	-	TRBJ2-3	TRBD2	CASRISGGSTDTQYF	TGTGCCAGCAGAATATCCGGGGGGTCGACAGATACGCAGTATTTT
TRBV2	-	TRBJ1-4	-	CASSGSGQTTNEKLFF	TGTGCCAGCAGTGGCTCTGGACAAACAACTAATGAAAAACTGTTTTTT
TRBV29-1	few	TRBJ2-1	-	CSVEQTEQFF	TGCAGCGTTGAACAGACAGAGCAGTTCTTC
TRBV11-2	-	TRBJ2-1	-	CASSLEDLTGSEQFF	TGTGCCAGCAGCTTAGAAGACTTGACCGGTAGTGAGCAGTTCTTC
TRBV28	-	TRBJ2-1	-	CASRNRAQSDEQFF	TGTGCCAGCAGGAACAGGGCGCAAAGCGATGAGCAGTTCTTC
TRBV6-5	-	TRBJ2-1	TRBD2	CASSFRSRVLAGNNEQFF	TGTGCCAGCAGTTTCAGATCAAGGGTTCTAGCGGGGAACAATGAGCAGTTCTTC
TRBV25-1	-	TRBJ2-4	TRBD2	CASSESETGGPYIQYF	TGTGCCAGCAGTGAATCGGAGACGGGGGGACCGTACATTCAGTACTTC
TRBV15	-	TRBJ2-5	TRBD2	CTTSRLAVQETQYF	TGTACCACCAGCAGACTAGCGGTTCAAGAGACCCAGTACTTC
TRBV6-1	-	TRBJ2-5	TRBD2	CAIGTSGMTQYF	TGTGCCATCGGTACTAGCGGGATGACCCAGTACTTC
TRBV9	-	TRBJ2-3	TRBD2	CASSVTQSGSGTDTQYF	TGTGCCAGCAGCGTCACACAAAGCGGGAGCGGGACAGATACGCAGTATTTT
TRBV4-1	few	TRBJ1-5	-	CASSQVHGGRDQPQHF	TGCGCCAGCAGCCAAGTTCACGGGGGGCGCGATCAGCCCCAGCATTTT